Below are 12 T cell receptor beta chains sequenced from a single sample in a study of T cells expressing NK-cell markers. Using the 5' RACE reads, TCRdb records one entry per CDR3 protein without DNA. The sample has 250,000 to 300,000 distinct CDR3 sequences. Sequenced material: blood T cells: a sorted CD56 or NKG2C T cell subset, CD4+ or CD8+ T cells, or bulk PBMC T cells (not recorded which). These receptors all stem from a man aged 18 to 29 in good health.

V and J are TRBV5-6 and TRBJ2-1; without DNA, the TCRdb call of TRBD1 cannot be checked. Germline V gene data show CDR1 as SGHDT and CDR2 as YYEEEE. The CDR3 covers 20 residues. The CDR3: CASSITLLPGHKSSYNEQFF.

The chain is built from TRBV10-2 and TRBJ2-1; there is no DNA to check the TCRdb D call of TRBD2. The germline V gene has CDR1 WSHSY and CDR2 SAAADI. The CDR3 extends over 14 amino acids. CDR3 in amino acids: CATIRRGRNNEQFF.

The V call is TRBV10-3, the J call TRBJ1-1; without DNA, the TCRdb call of TRBD1 cannot be checked. The CDR3 consists of 16 residues. Germline CDR1 is ENHRY and CDR2 is SYGVKD. CDR3 sequence reads: CATAPTGGLSNTEAFF.

The chain recombines TRBV12-3 or TRBV12-4 with TRBJ2-7; TCRdb's assignment of TRBD1 cannot be checked, as there is no DNA. This CDR3 is 15 amino acids long. This CDR3 reads CASSSWDGQGYEQYF.

The V gene is TRBV27, the J gene TRBJ1-5. CDR1 and CDR2 from the germline V gene are MNHEY and SMNVEV (reference sequence). CDR3 length: 13 amino acids. CDR3 sequence reads: CASRGIGNQPQHF.

The genes are TRBV10-1 and TRBJ2-1; TCRdb designates TRBD1, a call that cannot be tested without DNA. The CDR3 covers 17 residues. Germline V lookup: CDR1 WNHNN, CDR2 SYGVQD (reference sequence). The CDR3 sequence is CASSELRRGLNYNEQFF.

This chain links TRBV12-3 or TRBV12-4 with TRBJ2-5; absent DNA, TCRdb's TRBD2 call cannot be checked. The CDR3 spans 14 residues. The CDR3 loop reads CASQLAEYQETQYF.

The chain has TRBV12-3 or TRBV12-4 and TRBJ2-1; there is no DNA to check the TCRdb D call of TRBD1. The CDR3 loop spans 15 amino acids. This CDR3 reads CASSPDRGEYNEQFF.

This chain links TRBV7-2 with TRBJ1-6; TCRdb selects TRBD1, and the lack of DNA leaves this call unchecked. The CDR3 is 15 residues long. Germline lookup yields CDR1 SGHTA and CDR2 FQGNSA. CDR3 protein: CASSLLGHQNSPLHF. Combining the CDR3 with reference TRBV7-2 and TRBJ1-6 gives the whole variable domain GAGVSQSPSNKVTEKGKDVELRCDPISGHTALYWYRQSLGQGLEFLIYFQGNSAPDKSGLPSDRFSAERTGGSVSTLTIQRTQQEDSAVYLCASSLLGHQNSPLHFGNGTRLTVT.

This chain uses TRBV12-3 or TRBV12-4 with TRBJ1-5; as DNA is missing, the TRBD1 call by TCRdb cannot be tested. This CDR3 contains 15 residues. CDR3 residues: CASSTLGTPNQPQHF.

The chain recombines TRBV12-3 or TRBV12-4 with TRBJ2-1. This CDR3 is 11 amino acids long. The CDR3 region is CASSWMDEQFF.

This chain joins TRBV9 and TRBJ2-1. Germline CDR1 and CDR2: SGDLS and YYNGEE. The length of the CDR3 is 15 residues. CDR3 residues: CASSLLGSFGNEQFF.